Following are 10 T cell receptor beta chains from one sample sequenced in a study of T cell responses to AZD1222 COVID-19 vaccine. TCRdb's copy holds only in-frame clones and misses some; the assay was immunoSEQ multiplex PCR. Among 140,000 to 150,000 clones listed, approximately 90% were seen once. The sample in question was peripheral blood, obtained on day 0 of AZD1222 vaccination. The receptor source for this set is an adult in good health.

The rearrangement joins TRBV7-9 to TRBJ1-5; D remains ambiguous. Germline V gene data show CDR1 as SEHNR and CDR2 as FQNEAQ (reference sequence). Trimming pared 3 bases from V and 2 bases from J, leaving 8 bases between. The CDR3 covers 14 residues. The DNA of the CDR3 is TGTGCCAGCAGCTTGGTAGCCGGCAATCAGCCCCAGCATTTT. Its protein product is CASSLVAGNQPQHF.

The chain couples TRBV7-3 to TRBJ2-3; 9 nucleotides match TRBD2. CDR3 length: 19 residues. Germline lookup yields CDR1 SGHTA and CDR2 FQGTGA. Losses at the gene ends were 1 base for V and 1 base for J; bases not matched to a gene: 12. The CDR3 spells CASSLKGTSRAEGTDTQYF. CDR3 sequence (DNA): TGTGCCAGCAGCTTAAAAGGGACTAGCAGGGCGGAGGGCACAGATACGCAGTATTTT.

The V gene is TRBV19, the J gene TRBJ1-5; D unclear. Trimming stripped 1 base from V and 6 bases from J, with 10 bases between. CDR3 length: 14 residues. Germline lookup yields CDR1 LNHDA and CDR2 SQIVND (reference sequence). The CDR3 loop is CASSIGGSGQPQHF. CDR3 bases: TGTGCCAGTAGTATAGGAGGATCTGGTCAGCCCCAGCATTTT.

The rearrangement joins TRBV7-6 to TRBJ2-5; possibly TRBD1 or TRBD2 for D (7 bases each). Germline V lookup: CDR1 SGHVS, CDR2 FNYEAQ. V was pared by 1 base and J by 4 bases, with 19 bases between. The CDR3 has 17 residues. CDR3 sequence reads: CASSLGFGRGGSETQYF. The CDR3 DNA is TGTGCCAGCAGCTTAGGGTTCGGCAGGGGGGGTTCAGAGACCCAGTACTTC. Variable domain in full (rest from reference TRBV7-6 and TRBJ2-5): GAGVSQSPRYKVTKRGQDVALRCDPISGHVSLYWYRQALGQGPEFLTYFNYEAQQDKSGLPNDRFSAERPEGSISTLTIQRTEQRDSAMYRCASSLGFGRGGSETQYFGPGTRLLVL.

V usage is TRBV7-9 and J usage is TRBJ2-5; the D is unclear. Germline CDR1 reads SEHNR; CDR2 reads FQNEAQ (reference sequence). This CDR3 spans 13 amino acids. V lost 8 bases to trimming and J lost 3 bases, with 13 bases between them. The CDR3 region is CASLRPGKETQYF. The CDR3 bases are TGTGCCAGCCTCAGGCCGGGCAAAGAGACCCAGTACTTC. The full variable domain, in which reference TRBV7-9 and TRBJ2-5 provide the parts outside the CDR3, is DTGVSQNPRHKITKRGQNVTFRCDPISEHNRLYWYRQTLGQGPEFLTYFQNEAQLEKSRLLSDRFSAERPKGSFSTLEIQRTEQGDSAMYLCASLRPGKETQYFGPGTRLLVL.

V and J are TRBV28 and TRBJ1-2, with D uncertain. Germline CDR1 MDHEN, CDR2 SYDVKM. The V end was cut by 1 base, the J end by 7 bases, with 4 bases between. This CDR3 region has 11 residues. The CDR3 loop is CASSLSAGYTF. The CDR3 bases are TGTGCCAGCAGTTTATCTGCTGGCTACACCTTC.

This clone was detected a few times. The chain couples TRBV6-5 to TRBJ1-6; possibly TRBD1 for D (6 bases). Trimming took off 10 bases at V and 7 bases at J, with 11 bases between the two ends. The germline V gene encodes CDR1 MNHEY and CDR2 SVGAGI. This CDR3 has 12 residues. The chain's CDR3 is CAKVTGNSPLHF. The CDR3 region has the DNA TGTGCCAAGGTAACAGGGAATTCACCCCTCCACTTT.

The V and J genes are TRBV18 and TRBJ1-4; 8 nucleotides agree with TRBD1. V gave up 4 bases and J gave up 0 bases; unmatched junction bases: 4. Germline V gene data show CDR1 as KGHSH and CDR2 as LQKENI. The CDR3 contains 16 residues. CDR3 protein: CASSLGQGATNEKLFF. The CDR3 region has the DNA TGTGCCAGCTCACTCGGACAGGGTGCAACTAATGAAAAACTGTTTTTT.

The gene calls are TRBV5-1 and TRBJ2-3; 10 bases are a match to TRBD2. There are 16 residues in the CDR3. Germline CDR1 and CDR2: SGHRS and YFSETQ. V shed 2 bases and J 1 base; nucleotides not matched to a gene: 4. In DNA form, the CDR3 reads TGCGCCAGCAGCTTAAGGGGGACTAGCGGCACAGATACGCAGTATTTT. Translated, it gives CASSLRGTSGTDTQYF.

This chain joins TRBV29-1 and TRBJ1-2, with TRBD1 identical over 10 bases. The CDR3 has 16 residues. The V gene's germline CDR1 is SQVTM and CDR2 ANQGSEA. J was trimmed by 1 base and V by 1 base; bases with no gene match: 6. CDR3: CSVEAGQGLINYGYTF. The CDR3 coding sequence is TGCAGCGTTGAAGCGGGACAGGGGTTGATTAACTATGGCTACACCTTC.